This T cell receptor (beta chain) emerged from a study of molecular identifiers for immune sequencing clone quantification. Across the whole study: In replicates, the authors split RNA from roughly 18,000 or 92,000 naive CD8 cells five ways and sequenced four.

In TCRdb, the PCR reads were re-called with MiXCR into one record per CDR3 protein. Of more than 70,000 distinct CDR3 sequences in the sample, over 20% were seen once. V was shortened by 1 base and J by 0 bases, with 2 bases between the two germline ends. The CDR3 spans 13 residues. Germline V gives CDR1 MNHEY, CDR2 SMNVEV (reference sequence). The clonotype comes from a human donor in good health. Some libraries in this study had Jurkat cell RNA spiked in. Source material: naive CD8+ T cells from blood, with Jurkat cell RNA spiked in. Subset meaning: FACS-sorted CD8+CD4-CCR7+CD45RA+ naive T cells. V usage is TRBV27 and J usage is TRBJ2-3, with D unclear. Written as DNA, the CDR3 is TGTGCCAGCAGTTTATTTAGCACAGATACGCAGTATTTT. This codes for CASSLFSTDTQYF.